This TCR beta chain was documented in a study of CD4 T cells in relation to SARS-CoV-2 and coronaviruses. Before the COVID-19 pandemic, during about 2011-2019, CD4+ T cells were taken from unexposed donors. CD4 enrichment then naive enrichment separated naive from memory CD4+ cells. Germline assignment: CDR1 MDHEN and CDR2 SYDVKM. Trimming left V 5 bases short and J 1 base short, with 21 bases between. The CDR3 runs to 18 residues. A word on this clone: Its matching antigen is unknown.

Uncultured naive and memory CD4+ T cells supplied DNA for deep TCR-beta sequencing. Assay: immunoSEQ multiplex PCR; the TCRdb copy retains only in-frame clones and omits some. The table has roughly 63,000 clones, 94% seen once. Study-level results: Compared with monoreactive clones, crossreactive clones showed significantly weaker SARS-CoV-2 expansion.

This clonotype was sampled from a human donor in good health. The sequencing input was naive CD4+ T cells from PBMCs. This sample's subset: naive CD4+ T cells isolated by negative enrichment. The V call is TRBV28, the J call TRBJ2-4; D is ambiguous. CDR3 region: CASSPPPYLRAAKNIQYF. In DNA, the CDR3 is TGTGCCAGCAGTCCCCCTCCTTACTTGCGAGCGGCCAAAAACATTCAGTACTTC.